The clone carrying this T cell receptor beta chain was observed a single time. Repertoires were generated with immunoSEQ multiplex PCR, while TCRdb's copy carries only in-frame clones and drops some. The profile shows under 70,000 clones, about nine tenths of them singletons. This specimen comes from a study of T cells in localized non-small cell lung cancer. The ends were cut back, 5 bases at V and 1 base at J, with 2 bases in the middle. This CDR3 comprises 11 residues. CDR1 and CDR2 (germline): SEHNR, FQNEAQ (reference sequence). Material: peripheral blood, obtained before any cancer treatment. The genes are TRBV7-9 and TRBJ2-5; no clear D. The receptor was isolated from a woman aged 35 to 75 with stage I lung adenocarcinoma. The CDR3 DNA sequence: TGTGCCAGCAGCCCCCAAGAGACCCAGTACTTC. It encodes CASSPQETQYF.